The 14 T cell receptor beta chains below were found in one sample sequenced in a study of blood T cell repertoires in COVID-19. Clones were sequenced by immunoSEQ multiplex PCR, and TCRdb holds only the in-frame ones, with some missing. There are about 200,000 clones in the sample; around 81% occur only once, and 7.2% lies in the top ten. The specimen was peripheral blood. The receptors originated from a woman between 65 and 79 years old with acute or convalescent COVID-19.

The chain is built from TRBV6-1 and TRBJ1-2, with TRBD1 matching 9 bases. CDR1 is MNHNS and CDR2 is SASEGT in the germline V gene. This CDR3 has 15 residues. Unmatched junction bases numbered 3, after V lost 0 bases and J lost 4 bases. CDR3 in DNA: TGTGCCAGCAGTGAAGCGTGGGGACAGGGCTATGGCTACACCTTC. This codes for CASSEAWGQGYGYTF.

The V gene is TRBV30, the J gene TRBJ1-2; the match to TRBD1 covers 9 bases. The CDR3 loop spans 17 amino acids. CDR1 is GTSNPN, CDR2 SVGIG, per germline (reference sequence). The trim removed 4 bases at V and 3 bases at J, leaving 15 bases unmatched. The CDR3 DNA is TGTGCCTGGAACATTCCGACCCGGACAGGGGTTGACTATGGCTACACCTTC. Amino acids: CAWNIPTRTGVDYGYTF.

CDR3 DNA sequence: TGCGCCAGCGCAGACAGGGCTCCGTGGGATACGCAGTATTTT. It yields the protein CASADRAPWDTQYF. The V call is TRBV5-1, the J call TRBJ2-3, with 7 bases identical to TRBD1. The CDR3 has 14 amino acids. Germline V gene sequence: CDR1 SGHRS, CDR2 YFSETQ. V shed 7 bases, J shed 6 bases, and the junction held 11 bases outside the gene matches.

This chain joins TRBV15 and TRBJ1-6, with a possible D match to TRBD1 (5 bases). V shed 2 bases and J shed 8 bases, with 10 bases lying between them. Per germline, CDR1 LNHNV and CDR2 YYDKDF (reference sequence). The CDR3 contains 14 residues. In DNA, the CDR3 is TGTGCCACCAGCAGATCGGGGGATTATTCACCCCTCCACTTT. Its protein is CATSRSGDYSPLHF. The variable domain in full, completed from reference TRBV15 and TRBJ1-6, reads DAMVIQNPRYQVTQFGKPVTLSCSQTLNHNVMYWYQQKSSQAPKLLFHYYDKDFNNEADTPDNFQSRRPNTSFCFLDIRSPGLGDTAMYLCATSRSGDYSPLHFGNGTRLTVT.

J is TRBJ1-2 and V is TRBV5-1; a weak D match, TRBD1 (6 bases). The CDR3 has 14 residues. Germline CDR1 reads SGHRS; CDR2 reads YFSETQ. The V end was cut by 0 bases, the J end by 3 bases, with 9 bases between. As DNA, the CDR3 is TGCGCCAGCAGCTTGGCCGGACAGCACTATGGCTACACCTTC. The encoded protein is CASSLAGQHYGYTF.

In this sample, this clone turned up once. J is TRBJ2-7 and V is TRBV6-5; TRBD1 agrees at 10 bases. Per germline, CDR1 MNHEY and CDR2 SVGAGI. V gave up 2 bases and J gave up 5 bases; unmatched junction bases: 0. This CDR3 has 13 amino acids. For the CDR3, the DNA is TGTGCCAGCAGTTACGGGACAGGGGACGAGCAGTACTTC. Amino acids: CASSYGTGDEQYF.

This clone was picked up one time. The rearrangement joins TRBV21-1 to TRBJ2-4; the table's D call of TRBD2 was not tested on the DNA. TRBV21-1 is flagged as a pseudogene. The CDR3 covers 18 residues. CDR3 sequence reads: CASSSSRARGGLKNIQYF. The CDR3 DNA is TGTGCCAGCAGCAGTTCCAGGGCCCGCGGGGGTTTAAAAAACATTCAGTACTTC.

This chain uses TRBV6-5 with TRBJ2-1; 8 bases fit TRBD2. Germline values: CDR1 MNHEY, CDR2 SVGAGI. With 6 bases clipped from V and 9 bases from J, the junction kept 10 bases outside the gene matches. This CDR3 region has 14 residues. The CDR3 DNA is TGTGCCAGCAGGGGCCCCGGGACTAGGGCTGAGCAGTTCTTC. It specifies CASRGPGTRAEQFF.

This clone has only one observation. As DNA, the CDR3 is TGTGCCAGTAGTACCGGACAGGGGGCGACTGAAGCTTTCTTT. Protein: CASSTGQGATEAFF. The genes are TRBV19 and TRBJ1-1; TRBD1 matches at 11 bases. Trimming at V came to 4 bases and at J to 5 bases, leaving 3 bases not matched to a gene. The CDR3 has 14 amino acids. The germline CDR1 and CDR2 sequences are LNHDA and SQIVND (reference sequence). The entire variable domain, with the rest obtained from reference TRBV19 and TRBJ1-1, is as follows: DGGITQSPKYLFRKEGQNVTLSCEQNLNHDAMYWYRQDPGQGLRLIYYSQIVNDFQKGDIAEGYSVSREKKESFPLTVTSAQKNPTAFYLCASSTGQGATEAFFGQGTRLTVV.

The CDR3 sequence: CAISRPVAGRAYGYTF. The CDR3 DNA reads as TGTGCCATCAGTCGACCGGTCGCAGGGAGGGCCTATGGCTACACCTTC. The chain employs TRBV10-3 and TRBJ1-2, with D perhaps matching TRBD1 (5 bases). Germline values: CDR1 ENHRY, CDR2 SYGVKD. V was cut by 5 bases and J by 4 bases, with 20 bases left in between. The CDR3 loop spans 16 amino acids.

This clone was seen just once. J is TRBJ2-5 and V is TRBV18; 9 bases align to TRBD1. V was pared by 2 bases and J by 5 bases, with 12 bases of the junction left unmatched. Germline V gene data show CDR1 as KGHSH and CDR2 as LQKENI. The CDR3 sequence is 17 residues long. This chain's CDR3 is CASSPATGQGSGETQYF. CDR3 in DNA: TGTGCCAGCTCACCAGCGACGGGACAGGGCAGCGGGGAGACCCAGTACTTC.

This sequence joins TRBV19 and TRBJ1-2; D unclear. This CDR3 is 15 amino acids long. V was pared by 3 bases and J by 8 bases, with 19 bases between. The germline CDR1 and CDR2 sequences are LNHDA and SQIVND (reference sequence). The CDR3 is CASSIVSGSHRGYTF. The CDR3 DNA is TGTGCCAGTAGTATCGTGTCAGGCAGCCACCGAGGCTACACCTTC.

The V gene is TRBV5-4, the J gene TRBJ1-2; possible D gene TRBD1, 6 bases. The germline CDR1 and CDR2 sequences are SGHNT and YYREEE (reference sequence). CDR3 length: 13 residues. Trimming stripped 6 bases from V and 4 bases from J, with 13 bases between. CDR3 nucleotide sequence: TGTGCCAGCATCCCGACAGGACGCTATGGCTACACCTTC. As protein: CASIPTGRYGYTF.

The J gene is TRBJ2-6, the V gene TRBV4-3; TRBD1 matches 9 bases. Germline CDR1 and CDR2: LGHNA and YSLEER. The CDR3 is 17 residues long. V lost 1 base and J lost 2; bases outside the gene matches: 3. The CDR3 coding sequence is TGCGCCAGCAGCCAAGGACAGGGGGTTACTGGGGCCAACGTCCTGACTTTC. Amino acid sequence: CASSQGQGVTGANVLTF.